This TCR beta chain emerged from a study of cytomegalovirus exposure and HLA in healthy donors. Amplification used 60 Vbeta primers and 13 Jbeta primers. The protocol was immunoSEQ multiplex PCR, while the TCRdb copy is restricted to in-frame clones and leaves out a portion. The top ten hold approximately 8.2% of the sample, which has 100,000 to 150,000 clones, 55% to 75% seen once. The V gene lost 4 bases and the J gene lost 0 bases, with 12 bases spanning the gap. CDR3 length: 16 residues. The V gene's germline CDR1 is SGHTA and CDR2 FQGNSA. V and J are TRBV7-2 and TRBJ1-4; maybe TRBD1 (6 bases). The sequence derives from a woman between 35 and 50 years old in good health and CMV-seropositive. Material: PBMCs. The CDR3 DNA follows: TGTGCCAGCAGCTACGGGACAAAAGCAACTAATGAAAAACTGTTTTTT. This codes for CASSYGTKATNEKLFF.